These T cell receptor beta chains were read from a single sample in a study of T-cell memory formation after mild COVID-19. TCRdb re-analysed the 5' RACE reads in MiXCR, keeping a single row per CDR3 protein. The sample yields 300,000 or so distinct CDR3 sequences, approximately 15% seen once. Sequencing used PBMCs or a T cell subset sorted from them (not recorded which). The origin of the receptors is a young man who had mild COVID-19 (a few samples of this study predate the infection). Cell type and time point are not known. CDR3s include the opening cysteine and the closing phenylalanine or tryptophan. D genes are given only for firm matches. The listing skips clone size in some rows; elsewhere it reads once, few, many or a size class.

abundance | j_gene | v_gene | d_gene | CDR3aa | CDR3nt
many | TRBJ1-3 | TRBV10-2 | TRBD1 | CASRSGTGGLSGGNTIYF | TGCGCCAGCAGGTCCGGGACAGGGGGCCTCTCGGGTGGAAACACCATATATTTT
many | TRBJ2-2 | TRBV5-1 | TRBD2 | CASTGGAGGELFF | TGCGCCAGCACCGGGGGGGCCGGCGGGGAGCTGTTTTTT
NA | TRBJ2-1 | TRBV5-6 | NA | CASSFTDPYNEQFF | TGTGCCAGCAGCTTCACAGACCCGTACAATGAGCAGTTCTTC
few | TRBJ2-5 | TRBV11-1 | TRBD2 | CASSPNQGGRETQYF | TGTGCCAGCAGCCCCAACCAGGGAGGGCGGGAGACCCAGTACTTC
NA | TRBJ2-6 | TRBV5-1 | NA | CASSLSRSGERETGANVLTF | TGCGCCAGCAGCTTGAGTCGCTCGGGAGAAAGGGAAACTGGGGCCAACGTCCTGACTTTC
NA | TRBJ1-1 | TRBV4-3 | NA | CASSQEEAGLNTEAFF | TGCGCCAGCAGCCAAGAGGAGGCGGGACTGAACACTGAAGCTTTCTTT
few | TRBJ2-5 | TRBV7-9 | NA | CASSYIKQGVLQETQYF | TGTGCCAGCTCATACATAAAACAGGGCGTGCTTCAAGAGACCCAGTACTTC
few | TRBJ1-1 | TRBV3-1 | NA | CASSQDTRTEAFF | TGTGCCAGCAGCCAAGATACGCGTACTGAAGCTTTCTTT
few | TRBJ2-4 | TRBV28 | TRBD1 | CASSLVTGTGKNIQYF | TGTGCCAGCAGCTTGGTCACCGGGACAGGGAAAAACATTCAGTACTTC
few | TRBJ2-1 | TRBV24-1 | TRBD1 | CATSESWAGGYNEQFF | TGTGCCACCAGTGAAAGTTGGGCAGGGGGCTATAATGAGCAGTTCTTC
NA | TRBJ2-5 | TRBV20-1 | TRBD2 | CSASPRGGGARETQYF | TGCAGTGCTAGCCCGAGAGGCGGGGGGGCCAGAGAGACCCAGTACTTC
many | TRBJ2-5 | TRBV4-2 | TRBD2 | CASSQVPLTLAGGQETQYF | TGTGCCAGCAGCCAAGTCCCCCTCACTCTAGCGGGGGGGCAAGAGACCCAGTACTTC
NA | TRBJ1-1 | TRBV7-8 | NA | CASSLAIAWIGLPNTEAFF | TGTGCCAGCAGCTTAGCTATTGCGTGGATAGGACTGCCGAACACTGAAGCTTTCTTT
few | TRBJ2-7 | TRBV4-1 | TRBD2 | CASSPIAGGRYEQYF | TGCGCCAGCAGCCCCATAGCGGGGGGGCGGTACGAGCAGTACTTC
few | TRBJ2-1 | TRBV24-1 | TRBD1 | CATATPGTGGIEQFF | TGTGCCACCGCCACCCCCGGGACAGGGGGCATTGAGCAGTTCTTC
NA | TRBJ1-6 | TRBV5-1 | NA | CASSKEYNSPLHF | TGCGCCAGCAGCAAGGAATATAATTCACCCCTCCACTTT
many | TRBJ2-1 | TRBV10-3 | NA | CAISVGITYNEQFF | TGTGCCATCAGTGTGGGGATCACCTACAATGAGCAGTTCTTC
NA | TRBJ1-1 | TRBV7-9 | NA | CASSRASMLGTEAFF | TGTGCCAGCAGCCGCGCCTCGATGTTGGGAACTGAAGCTTTCTTT
NA | TRBJ2-1 | TRBV24-1 | NA | CATSDRGPYNEQFF | TGTGCCACCAGTGATCGGGGTCCCTACAATGAGCAGTTCTTC
NA | TRBJ1-2 | TRBV4-1 | NA | CASSQEGQGYTF | TGCGCCAGCAGCCAAGAAGGGCAAGGCTACACCTTC
NA | TRBJ1-1 | TRBV18 | NA | CASSPPGRENTEAFF | TGTGCCAGCTCACCACCGGGACGGGAGAACACTGAAGCTTTCTTT
few | TRBJ2-3 | TRBV20-1 | TRBD2 | CSASLGGADTQYF | TGCAGTGCTAGTCTCGGGGGGGCAGATACGCAGTATTTT
NA | TRBJ2-3 | TRBV6-5 | TRBD2 | CATRLATLADTQYF | TGTGCCACCAGACTAGCGACCCTAGCTGATACGCAGTATTTT
few | TRBJ2-7 | TRBV9 | NA | CASSVGRALGEQYF | TGTGCCAGCAGCGTAGGACGGGCCCTGGGGGAGCAGTACTTC